This T cell receptor (beta chain) is drawn from a study of CD8 T cells in Susac syndrome. Random hexamers were used to reverse transcribe an amount of roughly 0.45 to 1 ug RNA. The amplification used immunoSEQ multiplex PCR on TCR beta CDR3; it spanned 54 Vbeta and 13 Jbeta. TCRdb reprocessed the immunoSEQ multiplex PCR reads via MiXCR and lists one record per CDR3 protein. The table records about 300,000 distinct CDR3 sequences, 75% to 85% of them present only once. The clonotype originates from a human donor with multiple sclerosis. Sequenced material: CD8+ T cells from PBMCs.

In DNA, the CDR3 is TGTGCCATCAGTCCAGGGATATACGAGCAGTACTTC. Encoded protein: CAISPGIYEQYF. The chain recombines TRBV10-3 with TRBJ2-7, with D perhaps TRBD1 (5 bases). The V and J ends lost 5 bases and 4 bases respectively, with 9 bases between them. The germline CDR1 and CDR2 sequences are ENHRY and SYGVKD. CDR3 length equals 12 residues.